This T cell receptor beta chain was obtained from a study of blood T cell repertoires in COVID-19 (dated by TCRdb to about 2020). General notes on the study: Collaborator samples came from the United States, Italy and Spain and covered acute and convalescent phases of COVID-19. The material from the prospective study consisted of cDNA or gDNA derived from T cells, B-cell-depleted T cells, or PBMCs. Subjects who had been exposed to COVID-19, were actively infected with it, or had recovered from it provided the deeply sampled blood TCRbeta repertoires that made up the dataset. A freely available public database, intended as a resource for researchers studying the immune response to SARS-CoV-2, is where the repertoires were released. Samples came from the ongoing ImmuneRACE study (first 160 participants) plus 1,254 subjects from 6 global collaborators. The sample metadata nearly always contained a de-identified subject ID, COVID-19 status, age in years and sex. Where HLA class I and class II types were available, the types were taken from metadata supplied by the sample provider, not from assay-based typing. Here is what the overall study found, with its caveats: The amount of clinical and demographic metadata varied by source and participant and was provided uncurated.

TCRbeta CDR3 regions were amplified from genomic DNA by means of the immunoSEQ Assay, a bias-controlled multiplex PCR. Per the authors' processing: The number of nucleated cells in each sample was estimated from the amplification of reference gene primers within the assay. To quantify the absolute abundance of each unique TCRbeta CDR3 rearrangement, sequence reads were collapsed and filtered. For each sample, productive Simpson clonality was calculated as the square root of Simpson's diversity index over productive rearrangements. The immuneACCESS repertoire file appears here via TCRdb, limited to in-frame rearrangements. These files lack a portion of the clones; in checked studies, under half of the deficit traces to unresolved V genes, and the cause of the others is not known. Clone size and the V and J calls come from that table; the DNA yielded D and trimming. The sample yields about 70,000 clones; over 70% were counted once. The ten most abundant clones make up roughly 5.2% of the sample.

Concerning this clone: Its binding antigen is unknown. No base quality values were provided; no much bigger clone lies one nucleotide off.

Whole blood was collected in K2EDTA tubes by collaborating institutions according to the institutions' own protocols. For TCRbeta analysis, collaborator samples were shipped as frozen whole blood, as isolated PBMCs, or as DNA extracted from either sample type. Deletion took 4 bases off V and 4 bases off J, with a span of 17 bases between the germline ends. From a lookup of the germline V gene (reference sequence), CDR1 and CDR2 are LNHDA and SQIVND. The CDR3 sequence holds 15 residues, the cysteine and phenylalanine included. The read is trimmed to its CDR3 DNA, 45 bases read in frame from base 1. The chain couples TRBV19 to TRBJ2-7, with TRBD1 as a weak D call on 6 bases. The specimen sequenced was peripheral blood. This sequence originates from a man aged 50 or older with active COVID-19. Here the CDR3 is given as CASSSVGADGYEQYF. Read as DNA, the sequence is TGTGCCAGTAGTAGTGTGGGGGCGGACGGATACGAGCAGTACTTC. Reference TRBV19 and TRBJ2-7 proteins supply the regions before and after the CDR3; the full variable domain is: DGGITQSPKYLFRKEGQNVTLSCEQNLNHDAMYWYRQDPGQGLRLIYYSQIVNDFQKGDIAEGYSVSREKKESFPLTVTSAQKNPTAFYLCASSSVGADGYEQYFGPGTRLTVT.